This T cell receptor beta chain was found in a study of T cells expressing NK-cell markers. Study-wide context: Sorted CD3+CD56-NKG2C+, CD3+CD56+NKG2C- and CD3+CD56+NKG2C+ T cells were the source of the TCR beta repertoires.

TCRdb reanalyzed the 5' RACE reads and collapses them to one entry per CDR3 protein, without DNA. This sample's table has 350,000 to 450,000 distinct CDR3 sequences. The CDR3 extends over 16 amino acids. The sequence was collected from a man aged 18-69 years in good health. This chain uses TRBV12-3 or TRBV12-4 with TRBJ2-1; with no DNA, the TCRdb D assignment of TRBD1 cannot be verified. The sequencing sample was made of blood T cells: a sorted CD56 or NKG2C T cell subset, CD4+ or CD8+ T cells, or bulk PBMC T cells (not recorded which). Here the CDR3 reads CASSLGGFGEIHEQFF.